The subject of this entry is one TCR beta chain. The data derive from a study of control samples from healthy donors and cancer patients. Only in-frame clones appear in the TCRdb table, and some are missing; sequencing was by immunoSEQ multiplex PCR. This sample has roughly 130,000 clones, with around 90% found just once. This TCR was recovered from a man aged 18-30 years in good health. The sequencing input was blood.

CDR3 residues: CASSLGDNEKLFF. CDR3 nucleotide sequence: TGTGCCAGCAGTTTAGGAGACAATGAAAAACTGTTTTTT. The rearrangement links TRBV28 to TRBJ1-4; unclear D gene. V was trimmed by 2 bases and J by 5 bases, leaving 6 bases between them. Germline CDR1 MDHEN, CDR2 SYDVKM. This CDR3 is 13 amino acids long.